These 2 T cell receptor beta chains share one sample of origin, sequenced in a study of blood T cell repertoires in COVID-19. Sequenced by immunoSEQ multiplex PCR; TCRdb stores in-frame clones only, minus some. The table has some 150,000 clones, roughly 82% seen once. Sequenced material: peripheral blood. The receptors were sampled from a woman between 50 and 59 years old with acute or convalescent COVID-19.

The chain joins TRBV9 to TRBJ1-1, with 8 positions matching TRBD1. Germline CDR1 reads SGDLS; CDR2 reads YYNGEE. J gave up 1 base and V 3 bases, and 2 bases lay outside the gene matches. The CDR3 has 14 residues. CDR3 sequence (DNA): TGTGCCAGCAGCGCCGGGACAGGGAACACTGAAGCTTTCTTT. Translation: CASSAGTGNTEAFF.

The chain is built from TRBV27 and TRBJ1-4, with TRBD1 matching over 8 bases. V trimming: 5 bases; J trimming: 7 bases; junction bases outside the gene matches: 9. Germline loops: CDR1 MNHEY, CDR2 SMNVEV (reference sequence). The CDR3 has 15 residues. CDR3 sequence reads: CASSLADRVGEKLFF. Written as DNA, the CDR3 is TGTGCCAGCAGTCTGGCGGACAGGGTGGGTGAAAAACTGTTTTTT.